The 32 T cell receptor beta chains below were found in one sample sequenced in a study of OX40 agonist ivuxolimab in advanced cancers. The protocol was immunoSEQ multiplex PCR, while the TCRdb copy is restricted to in-frame clones and leaves out a portion. The data contain roughly 100,000 clones, less than 85% of them singletons. Material: CD4+ or CD8+ T cells sorted from blood, obtained in a trial of the OX40 agonist ivuxolimab. These receptors were collected from an adult with an advanced solid tumor such as melanoma, head and neck, liver or kidney cancer.

The chain recombines TRBV2 with TRBJ1-4, with a tentative D call TRBD1 (5 bases). The ends were cut back, 6 bases at V and 6 bases at J, with 8 bases in the middle. The V gene's germline CDR1 is SNHLY and CDR2 FYNNEI. The CDR3 is 12 residues long. The DNA of the CDR3 is TGTGCCAGCAGCAGGGAAGATGAAAAACTGTTTTTT. This codes for CASSREDEKLFF.

This clone was observed a single time. J is TRBJ2-1 and V is TRBV29-1; a possible D gene is TRBD1 (6 bases). V lost 7 bases, J lost 1 base, and 14 bases lay in between. The CDR3 totals 14 residues. The germline V gene has CDR1 SQVTM and CDR2 ANQGSEA. The CDR3: CSGGGRGSYNEQFF. For the CDR3, the DNA is TGCAGCGGTGGTGGCAGGGGTTCCTACAATGAGCAGTTCTTC.

The chain couples TRBV5-4 to TRBJ2-7; no reliable D call. Germline V lookup: CDR1 SGHNT, CDR2 YYREEE (reference sequence). V was cut by 0 bases and J by 4 bases, with 17 bases left in between. The CDR3 sequence is 16 residues long. CDR3 sequence: CASSLEVTRNLYEQYF. Here the CDR3 DNA reads TGTGCCAGCAGCTTGGAGGTGACTCGCAACTTATACGAGCAGTACTTC.

The chain has TRBV9 and TRBJ1-3; no firm D call. V lost 0 bases and J 1 base, leaving 5 bases between the germline ends. In germline, CDR1 is SGDLS, CDR2 YYNGEE. The CDR3 is made up of 14 amino acids. The CDR3 coding sequence is TGTGCCAGCAGCGTAGGAGATTCTGGAAACACCATATATTTT. The encoded protein is CASSVGDSGNTIYF.

The chain employs TRBV4-3 and TRBJ2-3; 12 positions match TRBD2. The germline V gene has CDR1 LGHNA and CDR2 YSLEER. V shed 3 bases, J shed 11 bases, and the junction held 3 bases outside the gene matches. This CDR3 is built from 13 residues. Written as DNA, the CDR3 is TGCGCCAGCAGCCAGGTACTAGCGGGGGGGCAGTATTTT. Protein product: CASSQVLAGGQYF.

This chain connects TRBV19 to TRBJ2-2, with 7 bases fitting TRBD1. Trimming took 1 base from V and 3 from J; bases not matched to a gene: 11. CDR1 and CDR2 from the germline V gene are LNHDA and SQIVND (reference sequence). CDR3 length equals 18 residues. CDR3 sequence (DNA): TGTGCCAGTAGTATAGGGACAGGAGCCTCCGATTACACCGGGGAGCTGTTTTTT. Its translation: CASSIGTGASDYTGELFF.

This clone was detected only once. The chain joins TRBV9 to TRBJ2-3; D unresolved. Trimming shortened V by 0 bases and J by 6 bases, and 8 bases separated the two germline ends. The CDR3 length is 13 residues. Germline V gives CDR1 SGDLS, CDR2 YYNGEE. The CDR3 sequence: CASSVELTDTQYF. CDR3 DNA: TGTGCCAGCAGCGTAGAGCTGACGGATACGCAGTATTTT.

The chain couples TRBV2 to TRBJ2-5, with D perhaps TRBD1 (7 bases). Deletions cut 5 bases from V and 5 bases from J, with 12 bases between. There are 13 residues in the CDR3. Per germline, CDR1 SNHLY and CDR2 FYNNEI. The chain's CDR3 is CASSTGDSETQYF. DNA of the CDR3: TGTGCCAGCAGTACAGGGGACTCCGAGACCCAGTACTTC.

This clone showed up just a few times. The rearrangement links TRBV7-9 to TRBJ1-4; 8 positions agree with TRBD1. Looked up from germline, CDR1 is SEHNR and CDR2 is FQNEAQ (reference sequence). The CDR3 covers 17 residues. V shed 5 bases, J shed 0 bases, and the junction held 8 bases outside the gene matches. In nucleotides, the CDR3 is TGTGCCAGCAGCACTGGACAGGGCGCCGCAACTAATGAAAAACTGTTTTTT. This sequence encodes CASSTGQGAATNEKLFF.

The J gene is TRBJ2-2, the V gene TRBV12-1; TRBD1 reflects the table's D call only, with no check against the DNA. TRBV12-1 is labeled a pseudogene. The CDR3 has 15 residues. CDR3 in amino acids: CASRPGRTGTGELFF. The CDR3 bases are TGTGCCAGCAGGCCGGGGCGGACAGGGACCGGGGAGCTGTTTTTT.

The rearrangement uses TRBV18 and TRBJ2-7; 10 bases align to TRBD1. Germline V gene sequence: CDR1 KGHSH, CDR2 LQKENI. After removal of 5 bases from V and 5 bases from J, the junction contained 6 bases not matched to a gene. This CDR3 is built from 14 residues. Here the CDR3 DNA reads TGTGCCAGCTCAAGTGACAGGGGGCAAGACGAGCAGTACTTC. This encodes CASSSDRGQDEQYF.

V is TRBV6-5 and J is TRBJ1-2, with 9 bases fitting TRBD1. The CDR3 is 15 residues long. The V gene end was trimmed by 2 bases and the J gene end by 7 bases; junction bases not matched to a gene: 8. The germline gives CDR1 MNHEY, CDR2 SVGAGI. CDR3 sequence: CASSYLMTGGGGYTF. The CDR3 DNA reads as TGTGCCAGCAGTTACCTAATGACAGGGGGTGGTGGCTACACCTTC.

This chain links TRBV5-1 with TRBJ2-7; D could derive from TRBD1 or TRBD2 (6 bases each). Deletions cut 0 bases from V and 6 bases from J, with 19 bases between. CDR3 length: 16 amino acids. Germline V gene lookup returns CDR1 SGHRS and CDR2 YFSETQ. This chain's CDR3 is CASSLVGRETGGEQYF. CDR3 nucleotide sequence: TGCGCCAGCAGCTTGGTAGGTCGGGAGACAGGTGGCGAGCAGTACTTC.

This chain links TRBV27 with TRBJ2-7; the D call may be TRBD1 or TRBD2 (5 bases each). V shed 1 base and J shed 3 bases, with 10 bases lying between them. Germline values: CDR1 MNHEY, CDR2 SMNVEV (reference sequence). This CDR3 has 14 amino acids. The DNA for the CDR3 is TGTGCCAGCAGTTTATTTGCAGGGAGCTACGAGCAGTACTTC. It is translated as CASSLFAGSYEQYF.

J is TRBJ2-1 and V is TRBV27; TRBD1 matches 7 bases. CDR1 and CDR2 (germline): MNHEY, SMNVEV (reference sequence). The CDR3 is 16 residues long. The V gene end was trimmed by 4 bases and the J gene end by 4 bases; junction bases not matched to a gene: 10. CDR3 in DNA: TGTGCCAGCAGTTCGCGGACAGGCCTGACATACAATGAGCAGTTCTTC. It translates to CASSSRTGLTYNEQFF.

The chain carries TRBV11-1 and TRBJ1-6; perhaps TRBD1 as D (6 bases). The germline V and J ends were trimmed by 5 bases and 10 bases, with 18 bases remaining between them. The germline CDR1 and CDR2 sequences are SGHAT and FQDESV (reference sequence). The CDR3 runs to 15 residues. CDR3 protein: CASSPGQTYGSPLHF. The CDR3, as DNA: TGTGCCAGCAGCCCCGGACAGACCTACGGCTCACCCCTCCACTTT.

The rearrangement uses TRBV10-3 and TRBJ1-5; no clear D. This CDR3 spans 12 amino acids. Trimming shortened V by 4 bases and J by 4 bases, and 5 bases separated the two germline ends. Germline assignment: CDR1 ENHRY and CDR2 SYGVKD. The CDR3 reads CAISGPNQPQHF. The CDR3 DNA reads TGTGCCATCAGTGGACCGAATCAGCCCCAGCATTTT.

The J gene is TRBJ2-1, the V gene TRBV4-3; D ambiguous. Between the trimmed V and J ends, which lost 4 bases and 8 bases, there was a span of 15 bases. This CDR3 spans 14 amino acids. Germline values: CDR1 LGHNA, CDR2 YSLEER. In DNA, the CDR3 is TGCGCCAGCAGCCCGGCAAGGGATCGGGATGAGCAGTTCTTC. Translation gives CASSPARDRDEQFF.

The chain combines TRBV5-1 with TRBJ2-7; D may correspond to TRBD1 or TRBD2 (5 bases each). With 0 bases removed from V and 4 bases from J, the gap between germline ends came to 14 bases. In germline, CDR1 is SGHRS, CDR2 YFSETQ. This CDR3 is 15 amino acids long. Here the CDR3 reads CASSLVVGEEYEQYF. CDR3 DNA: TGCGCCAGCAGCTTGGTCGTGGGGGAAGAATACGAGCAGTACTTC. The full variable domain, in which reference TRBV5-1 and TRBJ2-7 provide the parts outside the CDR3, is KAGVTQTPRYLIKTRGQQVTLSCSPISGHRSVSWYQQTPGQGLQFLFEYFSETQRNKGNFPGRFSGRQFSNSRSEMNVSTLELGDSALYLCASSLVVGEEYEQYFGPGTRLTVT.

The chain employs TRBV7-3 and TRBJ1-1, with 11 bases that match TRBD1. The trim removed 2 bases at V and 6 bases at J, leaving 2 bases unmatched. The CDR3 covers 14 residues. The germline CDR1 and CDR2 sequences are SGHTA and FQGTGA. CDR3 residues: CASSLGTGGSEAFF. CDR3 nucleotide sequence: TGTGCCAGCAGCTTAGGGACAGGGGGATCTGAAGCTTTCTTT.

V and J are TRBV6-1 and TRBJ1-3; D gene ambiguous. The ends were cut back, 6 bases at V and 2 bases at J, with 2 bases in the middle. This CDR3 is 11 amino acids long. From germline, CDR1 is MNHNS and CDR2 SASEGT. As DNA, the CDR3 is TGTGCCAGCAGAGCTGGAAACACCATATATTTT. Its translation: CASRAGNTIYF.

The J gene is TRBJ1-2, the V gene TRBV4-1; TRBD1 might be the D (6 bases). The V and J ends lost 0 bases and 4 bases respectively, with 12 bases between them. This CDR3 has 15 amino acids. From germline, CDR1 is MGHRA and CDR2 YSYEKL. The CDR3 bases are TGCGCCAGCAGCCAAGACGAGGGACAACTCTATGGCTACACCTTC. Its protein product is CASSQDEGQLYGYTF.

This chain uses TRBV2 with TRBJ1-5; D perhaps matches TRBD1 (5 bases). V shed 6 bases and J shed 2 bases, with 11 bases lying between them. The length of the CDR3 is 14 residues. Per germline, CDR1 SNHLY and CDR2 FYNNEI. This CDR3 reads CASSGTNRNQPQHF. The DNA of the CDR3 is TGTGCCAGCAGCGGGACTAACCGCAATCAGCCCCAGCATTTT.

Comments on this clone: The sample carries other DNA sequences with the same CDR3. This chain connects TRBV27 to TRBJ1-1; D not certain. Trimming pared 2 bases from V and 1 base from J, leaving 5 bases between. There are 13 residues in the CDR3. Germline CDR1 MNHEY, CDR2 SMNVEV (reference sequence). CDR3 protein: CASSLTPNTEAFF. CDR3 bases: TGTGCCAGCAGTTTAACCCCGAACACTGAAGCTTTCTTT.

The chain is built from TRBV6-1 and TRBJ2-5; TRBD2 matches 9 bases. Trimming took 5 bases from V and 1 from J; bases not matched to a gene: 2. Germline CDR1 reads MNHNS; CDR2 reads SASEGT. The CDR3 runs 14 residues. The DNA for the CDR3 is TGTGCCAGCAGTCCGACTAGCGGCCAAGAGACCCAGTACTTC. It encodes CASSPTSGQETQYF.

The V and J genes are TRBV15 and TRBJ2-3; 7 positions agree with TRBD2. The CDR3 is made up of 15 amino acids. With 4 bases clipped from V and 0 bases from J, the junction kept 4 bases outside the gene matches. From germline, CDR1 is LNHNV and CDR2 YYDKDF (reference sequence). The CDR3 region has the DNA TGTGCCACCAGCACCCTGACTAGCAGCACAGATACGCAGTATTTT. The encoded protein is CATSTLTSSTDTQYF.

The CDR3 sequence is CASSLGTGGETQYF. In nucleotides, the CDR3 is TGCGCCAGCAGCTTGGGGACAGGGGGGGAGACCCAGTACTTC. The gene calls are TRBV5-1 and TRBJ2-5, with 10 bases identical to TRBD1. CDR1 is SGHRS and CDR2 is YFSETQ in the germline V gene. Trimming cost V 0 bases and J 5 bases; bases outside gene matches: 1. This CDR3 spans 14 amino acids.

There are many counts of this clone. This chain uses TRBV5-4 with TRBJ1-5; no reliable D call. CDR1 is SGHNT, CDR2 YYREEE, per germline (reference sequence). Trimming cost V 0 bases and J 7 bases, with 8 bases left between them. The CDR3 is 13 amino acids. This CDR3 is CASSLGTGQPQHF. CDR3 coding DNA: TGTGCCAGCAGCTTGGGGACGGGGCAGCCCCAGCATTTT.

This clone appeared once. This chain joins TRBV5-1 and TRBJ1-1; perhaps TRBD1 as D (5 bases). The ends were cut back, 4 bases at V and 8 bases at J, with 18 bases in the middle. The CDR3 runs to 14 residues. Germline-derived CDR1 and CDR2 are SGHRS and YFSETQ. The CDR3 reads CASSLYLDTTEAFF. The CDR3 coding sequence is TGCGCCAGCAGCCTTTATCTGGACACCACAGAAGCTTTCTTT. The whole variable domain, remainder taken from reference TRBV5-1 and TRBJ1-1, is KAGVTQTPRYLIKTRGQQVTLSCSPISGHRSVSWYQQTPGQGLQFLFEYFSETQRNKGNFPGRFSGRQFSNSRSEMNVSTLELGDSALYLCASSLYLDTTEAFFGQGTRLTVV.

This clone was found a few times. The V call is TRBV6-5, the J call TRBJ1-2, with 8 bases matching TRBD1. The CDR3 consists of 14 residues. The germline V gene has CDR1 MNHEY and CDR2 SVGAGI. V trimming: 6 bases; J trimming: 8 bases; junction bases outside the gene matches: 11. CDR3 residues: CASSEMTGARGYTF. The DNA for the CDR3 is TGTGCCAGCAGCGAGATGACAGGGGCTAGGGGCTACACCTTC.

V usage is TRBV6-6 and J usage is TRBJ1-2; D uncertain. Per the germline V gene, CDR1 is MNHNY and CDR2 is SVGAGI (reference sequence). The V end was cut by 0 bases, the J end by 2 bases, with 4 bases between. CDR3 length equals 13 residues. CDR3 sequence: CASSYSWNYGYTF. As DNA, the CDR3 is TGTGCCAGCAGTTACTCTTGGAACTATGGCTACACCTTC.

The chain couples TRBV5-1 to TRBJ1-4, with D hard to call. The CDR3 has 17 amino acids. The germline gives CDR1 SGHRS, CDR2 YFSETQ. Trimming left V 1 base short and J 4 bases short, with 17 bases between. The chain's CDR3 is CASSLNSGFPYNEKLFF. CDR3 sequence (DNA): TGCGCCAGCAGCTTGAATTCGGGTTTTCCATATAATGAAAAACTGTTTTTT.